The 2 T cell receptor beta chains below all came from one sample that was sequenced in a study of CD8+CD57+ T cells in acquired aplastic anemia. TCR beta VDJ and CDR3 profiling used genomic DNA as template. MiXCR, applied by TCRdb to the reads, yields one record per CDR3 protein. The sample has approximately 160,000 distinct CDR3 sequences, around 45% seen once. Sequencing input: sorted CD4+, CD8+, or CD8+CD57+ T cells (not recorded which) from PBMCs. All receptors come from a human donor in good health.

This clonotype was recorded a few times. The gene calls are TRBV19 and TRBJ2-1, with 11 bases lining up with TRBD2. The CDR3 length is 16 residues. The ends lost 1 base at V and 12 bases at J; junction bases unmatched: 11. CDR1 is LNHDA, CDR2 SQIVND, per germline (reference sequence). The CDR3 here is CASSIGPSASGGMQFF. As DNA, the CDR3 is TGTGCCAGTAGTATAGGACCTTCTGCTAGCGGGGGGATGCAGTTCTTC.

Notes on this clonotype: The conserved phenylalanine or tryptophan is not found at the CDR3 terminus, so this likely reflects a read error. The chain links TRBV12-3 or TRBV12-4 to TRBJ2-2, with D possibly matching TRBD2 (6 bases). The CDR3 extends over 11 amino acids. Here the CDR3 DNA reads TGTGCCAGCAGAGTTTACGGGGGGCTGTTTCTT. This sequence encodes CASRVYGGLFL.